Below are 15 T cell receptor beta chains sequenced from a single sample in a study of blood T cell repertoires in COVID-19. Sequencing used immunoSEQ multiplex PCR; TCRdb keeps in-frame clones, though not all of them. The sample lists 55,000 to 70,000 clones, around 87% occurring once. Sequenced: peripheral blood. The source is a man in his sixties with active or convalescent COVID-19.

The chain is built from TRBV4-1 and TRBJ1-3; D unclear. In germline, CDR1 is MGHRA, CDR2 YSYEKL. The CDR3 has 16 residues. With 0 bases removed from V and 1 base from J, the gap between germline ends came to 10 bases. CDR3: CASSQDQRVSGNTIYF. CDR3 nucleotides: TGCGCCAGCAGCCAAGACCAGAGGGTATCTGGAAACACCATATATTTT.

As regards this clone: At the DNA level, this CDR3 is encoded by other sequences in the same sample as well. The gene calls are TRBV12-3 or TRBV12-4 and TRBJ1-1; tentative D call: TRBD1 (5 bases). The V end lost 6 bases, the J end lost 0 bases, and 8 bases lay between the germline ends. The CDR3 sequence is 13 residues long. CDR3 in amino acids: CASSLTVNTEAFF. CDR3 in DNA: TGTGCCAGCAGCCTGACAGTGAACACTGAAGCTTTCTTT.

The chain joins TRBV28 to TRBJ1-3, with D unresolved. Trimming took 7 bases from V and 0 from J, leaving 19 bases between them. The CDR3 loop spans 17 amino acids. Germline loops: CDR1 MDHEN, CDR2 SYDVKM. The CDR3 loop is CASNPFLAATSGNTIYF. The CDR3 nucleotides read TGTGCCAGCAATCCTTTCCTCGCGGCAACCTCTGGAAACACCATATATTTT.

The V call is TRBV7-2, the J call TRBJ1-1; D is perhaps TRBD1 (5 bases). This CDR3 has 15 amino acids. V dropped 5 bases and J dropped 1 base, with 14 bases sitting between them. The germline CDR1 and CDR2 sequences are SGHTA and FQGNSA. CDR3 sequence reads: CASSSEQVKNTEAFF. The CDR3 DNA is TGTGCCAGCAGCAGCGAACAGGTTAAGAACACTGAAGCTTTCTTT.

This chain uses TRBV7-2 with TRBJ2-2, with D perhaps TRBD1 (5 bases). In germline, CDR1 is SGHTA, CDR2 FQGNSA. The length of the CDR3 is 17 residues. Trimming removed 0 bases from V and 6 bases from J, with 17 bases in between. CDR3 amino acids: CASSLAYPRLGPGELFF. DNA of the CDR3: TGTGCCAGCAGCTTAGCGTATCCCCGTTTGGGGCCCGGGGAGCTGTTTTTT.

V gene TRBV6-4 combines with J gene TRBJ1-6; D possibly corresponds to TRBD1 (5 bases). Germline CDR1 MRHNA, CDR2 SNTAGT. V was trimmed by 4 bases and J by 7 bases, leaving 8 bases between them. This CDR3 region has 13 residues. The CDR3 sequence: CASSVSGNSPLHF. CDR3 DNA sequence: TGTGCCAGCAGTGTGTCAGGGAATTCACCCCTCCACTTT.

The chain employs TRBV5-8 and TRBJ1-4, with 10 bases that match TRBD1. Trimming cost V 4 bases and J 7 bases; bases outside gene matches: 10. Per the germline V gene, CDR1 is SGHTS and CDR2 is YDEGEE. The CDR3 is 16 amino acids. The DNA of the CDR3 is TGTGCCAGCAGCCGCTTCGCGGACAGGGGGGGTGAAAAACTGTTTTTT. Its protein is CASSRFADRGGEKLFF.

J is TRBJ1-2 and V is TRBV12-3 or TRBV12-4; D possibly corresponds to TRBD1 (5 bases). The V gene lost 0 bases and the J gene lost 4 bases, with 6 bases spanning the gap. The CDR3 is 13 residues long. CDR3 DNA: TGTGCCAGCAGTTTAGCCGACAGCTATGGCTACACCTTC. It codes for CASSLADSYGYTF.

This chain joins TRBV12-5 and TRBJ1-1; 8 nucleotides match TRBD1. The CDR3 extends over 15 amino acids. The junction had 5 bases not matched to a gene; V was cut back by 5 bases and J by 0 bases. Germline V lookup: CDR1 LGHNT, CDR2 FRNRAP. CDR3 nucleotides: TGTGCTAGTGGTAAACGACAGGGGATGAACACTGAAGCTTTCTTT. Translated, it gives CASGKRQGMNTEAFF.

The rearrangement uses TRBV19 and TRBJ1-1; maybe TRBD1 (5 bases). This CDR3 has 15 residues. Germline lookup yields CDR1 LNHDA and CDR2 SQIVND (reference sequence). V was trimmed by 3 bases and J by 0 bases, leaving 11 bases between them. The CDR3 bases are TGTGCCAGTAGTATGGAGGGACTCATGAACACTGAAGCTTTCTTT. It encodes CASSMEGLMNTEAFF.

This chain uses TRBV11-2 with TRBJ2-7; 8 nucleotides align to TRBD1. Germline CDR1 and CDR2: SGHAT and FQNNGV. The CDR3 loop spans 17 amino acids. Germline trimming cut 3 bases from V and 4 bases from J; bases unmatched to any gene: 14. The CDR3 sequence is CASSFRMGRQGFYEQYF. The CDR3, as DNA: TGTGCCAGCAGCTTTCGGATGGGTCGACAGGGGTTTTACGAGCAGTACTTC.

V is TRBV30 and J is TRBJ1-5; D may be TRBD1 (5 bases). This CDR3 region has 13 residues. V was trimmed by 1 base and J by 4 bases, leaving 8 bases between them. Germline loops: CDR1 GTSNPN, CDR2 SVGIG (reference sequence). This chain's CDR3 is CAWSGQFNQPQHF. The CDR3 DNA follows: TGTGCCTGGAGTGGACAGTTTAATCAGCCCCAGCATTTT.

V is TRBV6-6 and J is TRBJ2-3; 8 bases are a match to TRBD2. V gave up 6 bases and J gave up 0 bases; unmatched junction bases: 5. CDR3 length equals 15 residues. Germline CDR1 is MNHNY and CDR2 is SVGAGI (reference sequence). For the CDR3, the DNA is TGTGCCAGCAGGTTTAGCGGGACTAGCACAGATACGCAGTATTTT. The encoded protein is CASRFSGTSTDTQYF.

CDR3 DNA sequence: TGTGCCAGCAGCCAAAAAAGACCTGGGGACACAGGAAGCAATCAGCCCCAGCATTTT. Its protein product is CASSQKRPGDTGSNQPQHF. The chain combines TRBV3-1 (or the pseudogene TRBV3-2) with TRBJ1-5, with D possibly TRBD1 on 6 matching bases. V was shortened by 2 bases and J by 1 base, with 21 bases between the two germline ends. The CDR3 runs 19 residues. CDR1 and CDR2 (germline): LGHDT, YNNKEL (reference sequence).

CDR3: CASSEALRGPYEQYF. CDR3 in DNA: TGTGCCAGCAGTGAAGCGCTCAGGGGCCCCTACGAGCAGTACTTC. The V gene is TRBV6-1, the J gene TRBJ2-7, with a possible D match to TRBD1 (6 bases). The CDR3 sequence is 15 residues long. V lost 0 bases to trimming and J lost 2 bases, with 11 bases between them. CDR1 is MNHNS and CDR2 is SASEGT in the germline V gene.